This passage covers 21 T cell receptor beta chains from one sample sequenced in a study of blood T cell repertoires in COVID-19. Profiled with immunoSEQ multiplex PCR; TCRdb holds only in-frame clones, not every one. The table records about 230,000 clones, less than 85% of them present only once. Input material: peripheral blood. The source of these receptors is a woman in her 70s with active or convalescent COVID-19.

The chain recombines TRBV29-1 with TRBJ2-2; maybe TRBD2 (5 bases). CDR1 is SQVTM and CDR2 is ANQGSEA in the germline V gene. The CDR3 totals 14 residues. The germline V and J ends were trimmed by 5 bases and 4 bases, with 14 bases remaining between them. CDR3 coding DNA: TGCAGCGTTCCCATTGCCGCGGGCACCGGGGAGCTGTTTTTT. Amino acid sequence: CSVPIAAGTGELFF.

The chain links TRBV7-9 to TRBJ2-1, with 8 bases fitting TRBD1. The V gene's germline CDR1 is SEHNR and CDR2 FQNEAQ (reference sequence). The junction had 6 bases not matched to a gene; V was cut back by 1 base and J by 4 bases. The CDR3 covers 16 residues. For the CDR3, the DNA is TGTGCCAGCAGCTTAGGATGGGACAGGAATTACAATGAGCAGTTCTTC. Amino acids: CASSLGWDRNYNEQFF.

J is TRBJ1-2 and V is TRBV6-5, with TRBD1 as a possible D gene (5 bases). V lost 8 bases to trimming and J lost 6 bases, with 16 bases between them. Germline V CDR1 and CDR2: MNHEY, SVGAGI. There are 13 residues in the CDR3. CDR3 DNA sequence: TGTGCCAGCGCCTGGGGGGGTAGCAATGGCTACACCTTC. Encoded protein: CASAWGGSNGYTF.

The chain employs TRBV6-6 and TRBJ2-1, with D perhaps TRBD1 (8 bases). Trimming removed 6 bases from V and 15 bases from J, with 18 bases in between. CDR3 length equals 12 residues. CDR1 and CDR2 from the germline V gene are MNHNY and SVGAGI (reference sequence). The DNA of the CDR3 is TGTGCCAGCAGCCACGGGGGGACAGGAGGGTTCTTC. Translated: CASSHGGTGGFF.

The V and J genes are TRBV21-1 and TRBJ1-1; the table gives TRBD1 as D, unverified against the DNA. TRBV21-1 is given as a pseudogene. The CDR3 totals 16 residues. The DNA for the CDR3 is TGTGCCAGCAGCAGACCCCAACAGGGGGCAGAGGCTGAAGCTTTCTTT. Its protein is CASSRPQQGAEAEAFF.

With regard to this clone: Other DNA sequences within the sample encode an identical CDR3. The V gene is TRBV7-2, the J gene TRBJ2-5; D gene uncertain. The CDR3 runs 13 residues. V was pared by 2 bases and J by 2 bases, with 6 bases between. The germline CDR1 and CDR2 sequences are SGHTA and FQGNSA. CDR3 protein: CASSLMRQETQYF. CDR3 DNA: TGTGCCAGCAGCTTAATGCGACAAGAGACCCAGTACTTC. Filled out from reference TRBV7-2 and TRBJ2-5, the complete variable domain reads GAGVSQSPSNKVTEKGKDVELRCDPISGHTALYWYRQSLGQGLEFLIYFQGNSAPDKSGLPSDRFSAERTGGSVSTLTIQRTQQEDSAVYLCASSLMRQETQYFGPGTRLLVL.

The chain combines TRBV12-5 with TRBJ1-2; the match to TRBD1 covers 8 bases. V lost 7 bases to trimming and J lost 4 bases; unmatched junction nucleotides: 5. This CDR3 is 13 amino acids long. Germline V lookup: CDR1 LGHNT, CDR2 FRNRAP. CDR3 nucleotide sequence: TGTGCTAGTGCCCAAACAGGGGGCTATGGCTACACCTTC. Protein: CASAQTGGYGYTF.

This chain links TRBV19 with TRBJ2-7, with 10 bases matching TRBD1. Germline loops: CDR1 LNHDA, CDR2 SQIVND (reference sequence). This CDR3 has 15 amino acids. J gave up 2 bases and V 7 bases, and 8 bases lay outside the gene matches. CDR3 DNA sequence: TGTGCCAGTAACCCGGGACAGGGGCGGACCTACGAGCAGTACTTC. It specifies CASNPGQGRTYEQYF.

V usage is TRBV5-5 and J usage is TRBJ2-1, with 7 bases aligning to TRBD1. The CDR3 covers 16 residues. After removal of 1 base from V and 6 bases from J, the junction contained 10 bases not matched to a gene. Germline V gene lookup returns CDR1 SGHKS and CDR2 YYEKEE (reference sequence). CDR3 residues: CASSLTSYRGGNEQFF. CDR3 bases: TGTGCCAGCAGCTTGACCTCGTACAGGGGTGGCAATGAGCAGTTCTTC.

V gene TRBV7-9 combines with J gene TRBJ2-5, with D possibly matching TRBD2 (5 bases). Trimming cost V 3 bases and J 5 bases, with 16 bases left between them. The CDR3 spans 15 residues. CDR1 is SEHNR and CDR2 is FQNEAQ in the germline V gene (reference sequence). CDR3 sequence reads: CASSFAGASRETQYF. The CDR3 bases are TGTGCCAGCAGCTTCGCGGGCGCGAGTCGGGAGACCCAGTACTTC. Drawing the rest from reference TRBV7-9 and TRBJ2-5, the complete variable domain is DTGVSQNPRHKITKRGQNVTFRCDPISEHNRLYWYRQTLGQGPEFLTYFQNEAQLEKSRLLSDRFSAERPKGSFSTLEIQRTEQGDSAMYLCASSFAGASRETQYFGPGTRLLVL.

This chain joins TRBV20-1 and TRBJ2-5; 10 bases are shared with TRBD2. From germline, CDR1 is DFQATT and CDR2 SNEGSKA (reference sequence). The J segment lost 7 bases and the V segment lost 3 bases, leaving 23 bases of the junction unmatched. The CDR3 consists of 19 residues. For the CDR3, the DNA is TGCAGTGCTAGTGAGTTTCGGCTAGCGGGAGAGACACTTATCTGGACCCAGTACTTC. This translates into CSASEFRLAGETLIWTQYF.

The V and J genes are TRBV28 and TRBJ1-2; tentative D call: TRBD1 (5 bases). V lost 5 bases to trimming and J lost 7 bases, with 11 bases between them. The CDR3 runs to 12 residues. Germline assignment: CDR1 MDHEN and CDR2 SYDVKM. Here the CDR3 DNA reads TGTGCCAGCAGTCGATATGGGGCTGGCTACACCTTC. Its translation: CASSRYGAGYTF.

The chain couples TRBV6-5 to TRBJ2-7, with TRBD2 as a possible D gene (7 bases). Germline CDR1 is MNHEY and CDR2 is SVGAGI. This CDR3 region has 15 residues. The V gene lost 6 bases and the J gene lost 4 bases, with 19 bases spanning the gap. The CDR3 bases are TGTGCCAGCAGGACGGGGAGGGGGGGCGAATACGAGCAGTACTTC. As protein: CASRTGRGGEYEQYF.

Points on this clone: This sample also contains other DNA sequences that code for the same CDR3. The chain is built from TRBV9 and TRBJ1-4; 11 bases are a match to TRBD1. The CDR3 runs to 15 residues. Losses at the gene ends were 4 bases for V and 7 bases for J; bases not matched to a gene: 6. The germline CDR1 and CDR2 sequences are SGDLS and YYNGEE. CDR3 DNA: TGTGCCAGCAGCTCCACCGGGACAGGGGGTGAAAAACTGTTTTTT. Translated, it gives CASSSTGTGGEKLFF.

This clone was recorded many times. CDR3 coding DNA: TGCGCCAGCAGCCCTAGGACAGGGAATTTGACACCCCTCCACTTT. The encoded protein is CASSPRTGNLTPLHF. The gene calls are TRBV5-1 and TRBJ1-6; TRBD1 matches 8 bases. This CDR3 comprises 15 residues. V trimming: 4 bases; J trimming: 11 bases; junction bases outside the gene matches: 11. CDR1 and CDR2 from the germline V gene are SGHRS and YFSETQ.

J is TRBJ2-3 and V is TRBV30, with 8 bases lining up with TRBD2. The CDR3 covers 14 residues. Per germline, CDR1 GTSNPN and CDR2 SVGIG (reference sequence). With 3 bases clipped from V and 4 bases from J, the junction kept 6 bases outside the gene matches. Here the CDR3 reads CAWRKAGVPDTQYF. In DNA form, the CDR3 reads TGTGCCTGGAGAAAAGCGGGAGTCCCAGATACGCAGTATTTT.

This clone has only one observation. The chain joins TRBV5-6 to TRBJ2-5, with TRBD2 identical over 12 bases. V lost 0 bases, J lost 5 bases, and 14 bases stayed unmatched. The CDR3 sequence is 19 residues long. Per the germline V gene, CDR1 is SGHDT and CDR2 is YYEEEE. The CDR3 DNA is TGTGCCAGCAGCTTGGAGGTACTAGCGGGGGGCCATACCAGGGAGACCCAGTACTTC. The encoded protein is CASSLEVLAGGHTRETQYF.

The chain links TRBV6-5 to TRBJ2-7; TRBD2 matches 13 bases. The V gene's germline CDR1 is MNHEY and CDR2 SVGAGI. The CDR3 is 14 residues long. V shed 6 bases, J shed 2 bases, and the junction held 1 base outside the gene matches. CDR3 in amino acids: CASRLAGGPYEQYF. CDR3 bases: TGTGCCAGCAGACTAGCGGGAGGGCCCTACGAGCAGTACTTC.

This chain joins TRBV5-1 and TRBJ1-2; D might be TRBD1 (6 bases). Trimming removed 0 bases from V and 7 bases from J, with 22 bases in between. The CDR3 is 17 residues long. The germline V gene encodes CDR1 SGHRS and CDR2 YFSETQ. CDR3 protein: CASSLAWSGVSSGGYTF. CDR3 coding DNA: TGCGCCAGCAGCTTGGCCTGGTCAGGGGTTTCGTCTGGTGGCTACACCTTC.

This chain uses TRBV10-3 with TRBJ2-5; 7 bases are a match to TRBD2. V gave up 4 bases and J gave up 4 bases; unmatched junction bases: 9. The CDR3 length is 15 residues. Germline CDR1 ENHRY, CDR2 SYGVKD. The CDR3 DNA follows: TGTGCCATCAGTGGGACTAGTAGCAGGGCAGAGACCCAGTACTTC. It translates to CAISGTSSRAETQYF.

V and J are TRBV11-3 and TRBJ1-4, with D possibly matching TRBD1 (5 bases). In germline, CDR1 is SGHNT, CDR2 YENEEA. CDR3 length: 14 residues. Trimming took off 2 bases at V and 8 bases at J, with 12 bases between the two ends. The CDR3: CASSLWGGNEKLFF. The CDR3 nucleotides are TGTGCCAGCAGCTTATGGGGGGGTAACGAAAAACTGTTTTTT.